The next 32 T cell receptor beta chains were all read from a single sample in a study of blood T cells in healthy people across ages. Combining a sample-barcoded 5' primer with a J-beta primer mix, a second PCR ran for roughly 7 to 11 cycles. TCRdb fed the 5' RACE reads into MiXCR, producing one record per CDR3 protein. The profile shows fewer than 750,000 distinct CDR3 sequences, around half of them singletons. Source material: blood. The receptor set was obtained from a man older than 75 in good health.

The chain joins TRBV11-2 to TRBJ2-2, with unresolved D. Trimming removed 5 bases at V and 5 bases at J, with 21 bases between. Germline V gene data show CDR1 as SGHAT and CDR2 as FQNNGV. This CDR3 is built from 17 residues. This CDR3 is CASSRKAPVVLTGELFF. CDR3 sequence (DNA): TGTGCCAGCAGCCGAAAGGCACCGGTTGTGTTGACCGGGGAGCTGTTTTTT.

J is TRBJ1-2 and V is TRBV2; D is uncertain. The CDR3 length is 13 residues. Trimming pared 1 base from V and 7 bases from J, leaving 10 bases between. CDR1 and CDR2 from the germline V gene are SNHLY and FYNNEI. CDR3 residues: CASSEGEFSGYTF. Here the CDR3 DNA reads TGTGCCAGCAGTGAAGGGGAATTTAGTGGCTACACCTTC.

With respect to this clonotype: The germline gene is not matched at one end of the junction; a read error may be the cause. The V and J genes are TRBV12-3 or TRBV12-4 and TRBJ2-3; weak D call: TRBD1 (5 bases). The CDR3 consists of 14 residues. CDR3: CASSARQRTDAQYF. In nucleotides, the CDR3 is TGTGCCAGCAGTGCTAGACAGAGAACAGATGCGCAGTATTTT.

This clonotype was observed once. The chain is built from TRBV25-1 and TRBJ2-7, with 10 bases identical to TRBD1. Germline values: CDR1 MGHDK, CDR2 SYGVNS. The CDR3 spans 15 residues. J gave up 6 bases and V 6 bases, and 11 bases lay outside the gene matches. Here the CDR3 DNA reads TGTGCCAGCAGGGAGACAGGGGGCAAGTCGGTCGAGCAGTACTTC. Protein product: CASRETGGKSVEQYF.

A few counts support this clonotype. A much larger clone differs by one base, so this may be a read error. The gene calls are TRBV6-6 and TRBJ2-7; the D is unclear. Per the germline V gene, CDR1 is MNHNY and CDR2 is SVGAGI (reference sequence). With 5 bases removed from V and 5 bases from J, the gap between germline ends came to 16 bases. CDR3 length equals 14 residues. CDR3 DNA: TGTGCCAGCAGTGACCCCTCATATTCCCACGAGCAGTACTTC. Its translation: CASSDPSYSHEQYF.

The V gene is TRBV12-3 or TRBV12-4, the J gene TRBJ1-5; a weak D match, TRBD1 (5 bases). This CDR3 spans 14 amino acids. V dropped 6 bases and J dropped 3 bases, with 12 bases sitting between them. The CDR3 DNA reads TGTGCCAGCAGGGAGGGGAGCATCAATCAGCCCCAGCATTTT. This sequence encodes CASREGSINQPQHF.

This clonotype was observed once. The chain has TRBV9 and TRBJ1-2; 7 nucleotides agree with TRBD1. This CDR3 contains 14 residues. V dropped 7 bases and J dropped 1; count of bases not matched to a gene: 7. The germline gives CDR1 SGDLS, CDR2 YYNGEE. The CDR3: CASASGGINYGYTF. CDR3 sequence (DNA): TGTGCCAGCGCCTCAGGGGGGATTAACTATGGCTACACCTTC.

The V gene is TRBV3-1, the J gene TRBJ2-6; D remains unclear. Trimming removed 8 bases at V and 0 bases at J, with 8 bases between. CDR1 is LGHDT and CDR2 is YNNKEL in the germline V gene (reference sequence). The CDR3 is made up of 14 amino acids. The CDR3 is CASSQSSGANVLTF. DNA of the CDR3: TGTGCCAGCTCCCAGAGCTCTGGGGCCAACGTCCTGACTTTC.

This clonotype came up a few times. This chain joins TRBV7-8 and TRBJ2-7; 7 bases agree with TRBD2. The CDR3 runs to 13 residues. The J segment lost 4 bases and the V segment lost 6 bases, leaving 6 bases of the junction unmatched. CDR1 SGHVS and CDR2 FQNEAQ come from the germline V gene. CDR3 nucleotide sequence: TGTGCCAGCAGGATGGACGGGGGGTACGAGCAGTACTTC. Translation: CASRMDGGYEQYF. Based on the CDR3 plus reference TRBV7-8 and TRBJ2-7, the full variable domain is GAGVSQSPRYKVAKRGQDVALRCDPISGHVSLFWYQQALGQGPEFLTYFQNEAQLDKSGLPSDRFFAERPEGSVSTLKIQRTQQEDSAVYLCASRMDGGYEQYFGPGTRLTVT.

Regarding this clonotype: Possible read error: a much larger clone is one base away. V usage is TRBV20-1 and J usage is TRBJ1-1; 8 positions match TRBD1. This CDR3 is built from 15 residues. CDR1 is DFQATT and CDR2 is SNEGSKA in the germline V gene (reference sequence). The CDR3 DNA sequence: TGCAGTGCTAGTGTGACAGGGGCCATGAACCCTGAAGCTTTCTTT. It yields the protein CSASVTGAMNPEAFF.

The chain has TRBV24-1 and TRBJ2-5; D gene unclear. Looked up from germline, CDR1 is KGHDR and CDR2 is SFDVKD. Trimming shortened V by 4 bases and J by 2 bases, and 19 bases separated the two germline ends. The CDR3 consists of 17 residues. The CDR3 DNA reads TGTGCCACCAGTGACCCTACCCCCCAAGTTCATCAAGAGACCCAGTACTTC. This translates into CATSDPTPQVHQETQYF.

The chain has TRBV28 and TRBJ2-3; 15 bases match TRBD2. Germline CDR1 MDHEN, CDR2 SYDVKM. J gave up 0 bases and V 8 bases, and 9 bases lay outside the gene matches. This CDR3 is built from 18 residues. CDR3 amino acids: CASSPPGTSGGSTDTQYF. Written as DNA, the CDR3 is TGTGCCAGCTCCCCCCCCGGGACTAGCGGGGGGAGCACAGATACGCAGTATTTT.

This clonotype was counted a few times. V is TRBV4-3 and J is TRBJ2-1, with unresolved D. Germline V gene sequence: CDR1 LGHNA, CDR2 YSLEER. Trimming stripped 0 bases from V and 4 bases from J, with 16 bases between. This CDR3 has 17 residues. The CDR3 here is CASSQEVSGRVYNEQFF. CDR3 DNA sequence: TGCGCCAGCAGCCAAGAAGTAAGTGGCAGAGTGTACAATGAGCAGTTCTTC.

Here the CDR3 DNA reads TGTGCTAGTGGTTTGTCATCCGGCACTGAAGCTTTCTTT. This encodes CASGLSSGTEAFF. The J gene is TRBJ1-1, the V gene TRBV12-5; D call uncertain. The germline V gene encodes CDR1 LGHNT and CDR2 FRNRAP. Trimming took off 2 bases at V and 4 bases at J, with 8 bases between the two ends. The CDR3 runs 13 residues. The whole variable domain, remainder taken from reference TRBV12-5 and TRBJ1-1, is DARVTQTPRHKVTEMGQEVTMRCQPILGHNTVFWYRQTMMQGLELLAYFRNRAPLDDSGMPKDRFSAEMPDATLATLKIQPSEPRDSAVYFCASGLSSGTEAFFGQGTRLTVV.

The chain links TRBV9 to TRBJ2-1; D is undetermined. The germline gives CDR1 SGDLS, CDR2 YYNGEE. V lost 0 bases and J 0 bases, leaving 4 bases between the germline ends. The CDR3 extends over 14 amino acids. CDR3 in amino acids: CASSVADSYNEQFF. CDR3 DNA sequence: TGTGCCAGCAGCGTAGCGGACTCCTACAATGAGCAGTTCTTC.

This clonotype was picked up many times. The chain combines TRBV7-9 with TRBJ2-5, with 12 bases lining up with TRBD2. Trimming removed 5 bases from V and 4 bases from J; junction bases left unmatched: 5. CDR1 is SEHNR, CDR2 FQNEAQ, per germline (reference sequence). The CDR3 is 15 residues long. CDR3 nucleotide sequence: TGTGCCAGCAGCCAGGCGGGACTAGCGGGAGAGACCCAGTACTTC. Translated: CASSQAGLAGETQYF.

This clonotype has a single count. The rearrangement links TRBV15 to TRBJ1-4; no definite D call. The CDR3 runs 13 residues. V was cut by 2 bases and J by 7 bases, with 8 bases left in between. From germline, CDR1 is LNHNV and CDR2 YYDKDF (reference sequence). The CDR3 region has the DNA TGTGCCACCAGCAGACAGGTTCGTGAAAAACTGTTTTTT. Amino acids: CATSRQVREKLFF.

J is TRBJ1-6 and V is TRBV9, with D tentatively TRBD1 (6 bases). The CDR3 length is 16 residues. The germline CDR1 and CDR2 sequences are SGDLS and YYNGEE. The V gene lost 4 bases and the J gene lost 7 bases, with 18 bases spanning the gap. The CDR3 nucleotides read TGTGCCAGCAGCACCCGGGACACAAGTTCGAATTCACCCCTCCACTTT. Protein sequence: CASSTRDTSSNSPLHF.

This clonotype was recorded a few times. This chain uses TRBV4-2 with TRBJ1-2; a weak D match, TRBD1 (5 bases). The CDR3 runs to 17 residues. The germline V gene encodes CDR1 LGHNA and CDR2 YNFKEQ. Deletions cut 0 bases from V and 3 bases from J, with 17 bases between. The CDR3 here is CASSQDWDGGYDYGYTF. DNA of the CDR3: TGTGCCAGCAGCCAAGATTGGGATGGGGGGTACGACTATGGCTACACCTTC.

This chain connects TRBV20-1 to TRBJ2-7, with TRBD2 identical over 10 bases. Judging by the DNA end, TRBJ2-5 fits better; the J call may be wrong. CDR3 size: 15 residues. Germline-derived CDR1 and CDR2 are DFQATT and SNEGSKA (reference sequence). CDR3 amino acids: CSASVSGGARETQYF. CDR3 DNA sequence: TGCAGTGCTAGCGTCAGCGGGGGGGCTCGGGAGACCCAGTACTTC.

This clonotype was recorded a few times. The chain uses TRBV20-1 and TRBJ1-1, with a possible D match to TRBD1 (5 bases). The V and J ends lost 1 base and 1 base respectively, with 7 bases between them. Germline assignment: CDR1 DFQATT and CDR2 SNEGSKA (reference sequence). The CDR3 has 13 residues. CDR3 coding DNA: TGCAGTGCTAGAGGGGACCGGAACACTGAAGCTTTCTTT. Its translation: CSARGDRNTEAFF.

This rearrangement joins TRBV7-2 to TRBJ1-4; tentative D call: TRBD1 (6 bases). CDR1 and CDR2 from the germline V gene are SGHTA and FQGNSA. Trimming took 1 base from V and 2 from J, leaving 8 bases between them. This CDR3 contains 15 residues. In DNA, the CDR3 is TGTGCCAGCAGCTTAGGAACAGGGACTAATGAAAAACTGTTTTTT. Translated, it gives CASSLGTGTNEKLFF.

The CDR3 region has the DNA TGTGCCAGCAGCTTAAGAAGAGACGCGCGAGATACGCAGTATTTT. Encoded protein: CASSLRRDARDTQYF. The J gene is TRBJ2-3, the V gene TRBV7-2, with no clear D. This CDR3 spans 15 amino acids. CDR1 SGHTA and CDR2 FQGNSA come from the germline V gene. The V end lost 2 bases, the J end lost 5 bases, and 14 bases lay between the germline ends. The full variable domain, its missing parts supplied by reference TRBV7-2 and TRBJ2-3, is GAGVSQSPSNKVTEKGKDVELRCDPISGHTALYWYRQSLGQGLEFLIYFQGNSAPDKSGLPSDRFSAERTGGSVSTLTIQRTQQEDSAVYLCASSLRRDARDTQYFGPGTRLTVL.

The rearrangement uses TRBV7-2 and TRBJ2-3; D might be TRBD1 (6 bases). CDR3 size: 15 residues. CDR1 and CDR2 from the germline V gene are SGHTA and FQGNSA. V lost 6 bases to trimming and J lost 0 bases, with 13 bases between them. This CDR3 is CASSYQGSSTDTQYF. The CDR3 bases are TGTGCCAGCAGTTACCAGGGGTCTAGCACAGATACGCAGTATTTT.

This clonotype was seen a handful of times. The gene calls are TRBV7-2 and TRBJ2-7; 9 bases line up with TRBD2. The CDR3 is made up of 18 amino acids. The trim removed 1 base at V and 2 bases at J, leaving 12 bases unmatched. Germline values: CDR1 SGHTA, CDR2 FQGNSA. Here the CDR3 DNA reads TGTGCCAGCAGCTTAGGTTCGGGGGTGGCTAGCGGGGCCTACGAGCAGTACTTC. Its translation: CASSLGSGVASGAYEQYF.

This clonotype was observed at least ten times. V is TRBV6-5 and J is TRBJ2-5; perhaps D is TRBD1 or TRBD2 (5 bases each). The V end was cut by 4 bases, the J end by 2 bases, with 11 bases between. Germline CDR1 MNHEY, CDR2 SVGAGI. CDR3 length equals 14 residues. The CDR3 region has the DNA TGTGCCAGCAGTTCGGGGTGGGGGCAAGAGACCCAGTACTTC. Protein sequence: CASSSGWGQETQYF.

This CDR3 is CSAGTGTGVDEQFF. CDR3 bases: TGCAGTGCTGGAACCGGGACAGGGGTAGATGAGCAGTTCTTC. This chain joins TRBV20-1 and TRBJ2-1; TRBD1 matches 10 bases. CDR1 and CDR2 (germline): DFQATT, SNEGSKA (reference sequence). J was trimmed by 8 bases and V by 5 bases; bases with no gene match: 9. CDR3 length equals 14 residues.

The rearrangement uses TRBV7-9 and TRBJ2-7; D is undetermined. CDR1 is SEHNR and CDR2 is FQNEAQ in the germline V gene (reference sequence). CDR3 size: 14 residues. The V gene lost 0 bases and the J gene lost 0 bases, with 6 bases spanning the gap. The DNA for the CDR3 is TGTGCCAGCAGCTTAGCTGTCAACTCCTACGAGCAGTACTTC. It yields the protein CASSLAVNSYEQYF. Full variable domain (remainder filled in from reference TRBV7-9 and TRBJ2-7): DTGVSQNPRHKITKRGQNVTFRCDPISEHNRLYWYRQTLGQGPEFLTYFQNEAQLEKSRLLSDRFSAERPKGSFSTLEIQRTEQGDSAMYLCASSLAVNSYEQYFGPGTRLTVT.

This chain uses TRBV2 with TRBJ2-5; 11 bases map to TRBD2. Losses at the gene ends were 6 bases for V and 1 base for J; bases not matched to a gene: 4. The CDR3 covers 15 residues. CDR1 is SNHLY and CDR2 is FYNNEI in the germline V gene. DNA of the CDR3: TGTGCCAGCAGACTCCTAGCGGGGGGCCAAGAGACCCAGTACTTC. Translating it yields CASRLLAGGQETQYF.

V is TRBV12-3 or TRBV12-4 and J is TRBJ2-7; 10 nucleotides line up with TRBD2. The CDR3 sequence is 16 residues long. The ends lost 5 bases at V and 3 bases at J; junction bases unmatched: 10. CDR3 in amino acids: CASSPTSGKRSYEQYF. Here the CDR3 DNA reads TGTGCCAGCAGTCCTACTAGCGGGAAAAGGAGCTACGAGCAGTACTTC.

The V and J genes are TRBV10-3 and TRBJ2-7; 7 positions agree with TRBD1. The CDR3 has 15 residues. Germline loops: CDR1 ENHRY, CDR2 SYGVKD. V gave up 6 bases and J gave up 2 bases; unmatched junction bases: 10. CDR3 sequence: CAIRGARDSAYEQYF. CDR3 DNA sequence: TGTGCCATCAGAGGTGCAAGGGACAGCGCCTACGAGCAGTACTTC.

Turning to this clonotype: Being one base from a much bigger clone, this may be a read error. This chain links TRBV6-6 with TRBJ1-1, with TRBD1 as a possible D gene (5 bases). V lost 8 bases and J 2 bases, leaving 24 bases between the germline ends. Looked up from germline, CDR1 is MNHNY and CDR2 is SVGAGI (reference sequence). The CDR3 is made up of 17 amino acids. Here the CDR3 reads CASSLKGKGQSNTEAFF. DNA of the CDR3: TGTGCCAGCTCTTTGAAGGGAAAGGGGCAATCCAACACTGAAGCTTTCTTT.